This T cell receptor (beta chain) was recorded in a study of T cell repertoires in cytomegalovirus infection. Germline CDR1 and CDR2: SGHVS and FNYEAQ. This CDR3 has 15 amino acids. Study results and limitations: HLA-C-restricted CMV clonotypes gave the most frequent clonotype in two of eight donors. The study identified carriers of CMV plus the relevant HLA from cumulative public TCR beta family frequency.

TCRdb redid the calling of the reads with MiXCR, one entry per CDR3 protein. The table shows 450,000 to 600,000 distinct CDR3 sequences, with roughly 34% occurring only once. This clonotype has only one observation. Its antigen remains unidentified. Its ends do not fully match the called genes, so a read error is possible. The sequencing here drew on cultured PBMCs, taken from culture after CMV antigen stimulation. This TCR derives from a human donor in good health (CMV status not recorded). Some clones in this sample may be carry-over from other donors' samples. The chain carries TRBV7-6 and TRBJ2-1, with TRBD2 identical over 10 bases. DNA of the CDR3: TGTGCCAGCAGCTTACTAGCGGGAGAGCTCAATGAGCAGTTATTC. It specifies CASSLLAGELNEQLF.